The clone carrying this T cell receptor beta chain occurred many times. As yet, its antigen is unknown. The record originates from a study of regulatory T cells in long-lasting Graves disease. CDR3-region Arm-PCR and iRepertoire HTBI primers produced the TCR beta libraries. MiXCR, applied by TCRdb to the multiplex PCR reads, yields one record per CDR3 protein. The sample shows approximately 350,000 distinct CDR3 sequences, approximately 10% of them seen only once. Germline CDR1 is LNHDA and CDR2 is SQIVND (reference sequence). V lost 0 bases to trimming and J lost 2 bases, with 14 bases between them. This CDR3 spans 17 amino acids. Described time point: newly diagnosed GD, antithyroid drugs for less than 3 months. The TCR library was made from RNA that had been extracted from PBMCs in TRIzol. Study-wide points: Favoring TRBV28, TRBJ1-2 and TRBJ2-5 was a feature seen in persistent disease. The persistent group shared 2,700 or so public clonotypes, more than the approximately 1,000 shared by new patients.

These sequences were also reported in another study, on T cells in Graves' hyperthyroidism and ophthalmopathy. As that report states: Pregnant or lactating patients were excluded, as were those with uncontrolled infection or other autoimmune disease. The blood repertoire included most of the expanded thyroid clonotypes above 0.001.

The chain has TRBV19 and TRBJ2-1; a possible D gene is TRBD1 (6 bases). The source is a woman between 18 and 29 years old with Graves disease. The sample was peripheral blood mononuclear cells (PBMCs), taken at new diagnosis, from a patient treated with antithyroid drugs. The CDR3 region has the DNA TGTGCCAGTAGTATAGATCATCTGGGGGCAGCCTACAATGAGCAGTTCTTC. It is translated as CASSIDHLGAAYNEQFF.